The 10 T cell receptor beta chains below all came from one sample that was sequenced in a study of T-cell reconstitution after alpha-beta-depleted transplantation in children. Researchers prepared the TCRbeta library using unique molecular identifiers, the study reports. TCRdb reprocessed the PCR reads with MiXCR, giving one entry per CDR3 protein. The sample includes 77,000 or so distinct CDR3 sequences, 15% to 20% of them seen just once. This sample comprised PBMCs, mostly from graft donor cells, obtained 360 days after TCRalphabeta/CD19-depleted stem cell transplant. The receptors stem from a male patient between 2 and 15 years old who had a stem cell transplant for acute lymphoblastic leukemia, so the T cells may come from the graft donor.

This chain joins TRBV5-1 and TRBJ2-3, with 7 bases aligning to TRBD2. Germline CDR1 and CDR2: SGHRS and YFSETQ. The V gene end was trimmed by 0 bases and the J gene end by 2 bases; junction bases not matched to a gene: 3. This CDR3 comprises 15 residues. This chain's CDR3 is CASSLVLADTDTQYF. The CDR3 coding sequence is TGCGCCAGCAGCTTGGTTCTAGCGGACACAGATACGCAGTATTTT.

The sample holds a few counts of this clonotype. V gene TRBV10-2 combines with J gene TRBJ1-2; the match to TRBD1 covers 7 bases. The V gene end was trimmed by 6 bases and the J gene end by 3 bases; junction bases not matched to a gene: 10. The CDR3 is made up of 15 amino acids. CDR1 and CDR2 from the germline V gene are WSHSY and SAAADI. The DNA of the CDR3 is TGCGCCAGCAGAAGAAGAGACAGGGCTCACTATGGCTACACCTTC. This encodes CASRRRDRAHYGYTF.

This clonotype was recorded a few times. As DNA, the CDR3 is TGCGCCAGCAGCTTGGGTCAGAATGAGCAGTTCTTC. It translates to CASSLGQNEQFF. V gene TRBV5-1 combines with J gene TRBJ2-1; D uncertain. V gave up 0 bases and J gave up 7 bases, with 5 bases separating them. The length of the CDR3 is 12 residues. Germline-derived CDR1 and CDR2 are SGHRS and YFSETQ.

The genes are TRBV20-1 and TRBJ1-6; 8 bases are shared with TRBD1. V shed 2 bases, J shed 10 bases, and the junction held 4 bases outside the gene matches. The CDR3 is 13 amino acids. The germline V gene has CDR1 DFQATT and CDR2 SNEGSKA (reference sequence). CDR3 DNA: TGCAGTGCTAGATTCAGGGGGCAATCACCCCTCCACTTT. Its protein product is CSARFRGQSPLHF.

The genes are TRBV12-3 or TRBV12-4 and TRBJ2-3, with 9 nucleotides matching TRBD1. The V gene end was trimmed by 5 bases and the J gene end by 5 bases; junction bases not matched to a gene: 8. This CDR3 is built from 15 residues. CDR3 nucleotide sequence: TGTGCCAGCAGTGCCCGGACAGGGGTGAGAGATACGCAGTATTTT. Protein product: CASSARTGVRDTQYF.

The chain carries TRBV7-9 and TRBJ2-7; 7 nucleotides agree with TRBD1. J gave up 7 bases and V 6 bases, and 18 bases lay outside the gene matches. Germline loops: CDR1 SEHNR, CDR2 FQNEAQ (reference sequence). CDR3 size: 16 residues. DNA for the CDR3: TGTGCCAGCAGACCACTCCGACAGGGCCCGGGAAAGGAGCAGTACTTC. This codes for CASRPLRQGPGKEQYF.

DNA of the CDR3: TGTGCCAGCAGCTTAGTGCGACTAGCGGGAGTGGGGGAGACCCAGTACTTC. Protein: CASSLVRLAGVGETQYF. V gene TRBV7-9 combines with J gene TRBJ2-5; TRBD2 agrees at 12 bases. The CDR3 covers 17 residues. The germline gives CDR1 SEHNR, CDR2 FQNEAQ (reference sequence). Trimming took 1 base from V and 5 from J; bases not matched to a gene: 8.

This clonotype was seen only a few times. The chain carries TRBV3-1 and TRBJ1-5; no clear D. CDR3 length: 13 amino acids. In germline, CDR1 is LGHDT, CDR2 YNNKEL (reference sequence). V lost 1 base to trimming and J lost 4 bases, with 5 bases between them. The CDR3: CASSQVQNQPQHF. DNA for the CDR3: TGTGCCAGCAGCCAAGTACAGAATCAGCCCCAGCATTTT.

The rearrangement joins TRBV6-5 to TRBJ1-5; no clear D gene. V was clipped by 1 base and J by 1 base, with 8 bases between them. This CDR3 has 15 residues. Germline V gene lookup returns CDR1 MNHEY and CDR2 SVGAGI. Here the CDR3 reads CASSYFAGSNQPQHF. CDR3 coding DNA: TGTGCCAGCAGTTACTTCGCAGGCAGCAATCAGCCCCAGCATTTT.

This clonotype was detected ten times or more. V and J are TRBV11-2 and TRBJ2-2; no clear D. V gave up 7 bases and J gave up 8 bases, with 14 bases separating them. The CDR3 is 13 residues long. Per germline, CDR1 SGHAT and CDR2 FQNNGV. The CDR3 here is CASKGWVKGELFF. CDR3 DNA: TGTGCCAGCAAGGGTTGGGTAAAGGGGGAGCTGTTTTTT.